These 16 T cell receptor beta chains came from one sample sequenced in a study of blood T cell repertoires in COVID-19. Profiling relied on immunoSEQ multiplex PCR, and the TCRdb table lists in-frame clones only, not all of them. The table lists under 250,000 clones, around 84% of them singletons, with 4% to 6% in the top ten. Specimen: peripheral blood. The receptors were gathered from a woman in her fifties or sixties who had recovered from COVID-19.

The chain employs TRBV4-3 and TRBJ1-2; unclear D gene. The V end was cut by 1 base, the J end by 2 bases, with 5 bases between. The CDR3 spans 13 residues. CDR1 and CDR2 from the germline V gene are LGHNA and YSLEER. The CDR3 nucleotides are TGCGCCAGCAGCCAAGCCGGGAACTATGGCTACACCTTC. Amino acid sequence: CASSQAGNYGYTF.

The chain carries TRBV5-1 and TRBJ1-3, with D possibly matching TRBD1 (6 bases). The V and J ends lost 0 bases and 2 bases respectively, with 9 bases between them. The CDR3 is 15 amino acids. The germline V gene encodes CDR1 SGHRS and CDR2 YFSETQ. CDR3 in amino acids: CASSLVPGAGNTIYF. CDR3 coding DNA: TGCGCCAGCAGCTTGGTCCCAGGGGCTGGAAACACCATATATTTT.

The rearrangement joins TRBV6-1 to TRBJ2-4, with D maybe TRBD1 (6 bases). CDR1 is MNHNS, CDR2 SASEGT, per germline. V was trimmed by 2 bases and J by 0 bases, leaving 17 bases between them. CDR3 length: 18 residues. The DNA for the CDR3 is TGTGCCAGCAGTGAACTAGGGACACGGGGTTCAGCCAAAAACATTCAGTACTTC. This sequence encodes CASSELGTRGSAKNIQYF.

This clone was counted once. This sequence joins TRBV10-3 and TRBJ2-5, with TRBD2 matching over 8 bases. V was pared by 11 bases and J by 3 bases, with 5 bases of the junction left unmatched. Germline V lookup: CDR1 ENHRY, CDR2 SYGVKD. The CDR3 loop spans 12 amino acids. The CDR3 reads CASGLGEETQYF. In DNA form, the CDR3 reads TGTGCCTCGGGACTAGGCGAAGAGACCCAGTACTTC.

The CDR3 sequence is CASSLGGETGNTIYF. The DNA for the CDR3 is TGTGCCAGCAGTTTAGGAGGGGAGACTGGAAACACCATATATTTT. The rearrangement uses TRBV27 and TRBJ1-3, with D tentatively TRBD1 (5 bases). Germline values: CDR1 MNHEY, CDR2 SMNVEV (reference sequence). V lost 2 bases to trimming and J lost 2 bases, with 10 bases between them. The CDR3 extends over 15 amino acids.

This chain uses TRBV5-1 with TRBJ2-5; TRBD1 agrees at 8 bases. The CDR3 has 16 amino acids. The V gene end was trimmed by 0 bases and the J gene end by 8 bases; junction bases not matched to a gene: 12. Germline values: CDR1 SGHRS, CDR2 YFSETQ. CDR3 amino acids: CASSLGMGGQGATQYF. CDR3 nucleotides: TGCGCCAGCAGCTTGGGCATGGGAGGCCAGGGGGCAACCCAGTACTTC.

V gene TRBV11-1 combines with J gene TRBJ2-3, with TRBD2 identical over 9 bases. From germline, CDR1 is SGHAT and CDR2 FQDESV (reference sequence). V shed 3 bases and J 7 bases; nucleotides not matched to a gene: 8. The CDR3 is 15 residues long. Here the CDR3 reads CASSLGAGGGNTQYF. The DNA for the CDR3 is TGTGCCAGCAGCTTGGGAGCGGGGGGTGGGAATACGCAGTATTTT.

The chain links TRBV3-1 (or the pseudogene TRBV3-2) to TRBJ1-3; 7 bases agree with TRBD1. CDR1 is LGHDT and CDR2 is YNNKEL in the germline V gene (reference sequence). V was pared by 3 bases and J by 2 bases, with 4 bases of the junction left unmatched. This CDR3 is 15 amino acids long. The CDR3 sequence is CASSHWDRTGNTIYF. The DNA for the CDR3 is TGTGCCAGCAGCCATTGGGACAGAACTGGAAACACCATATATTTT.

CDR3 in DNA: TGTGCCAGCAGCGTAGAGACTAGCGGGGCCGGGCGTAGCACAGATACGCAGTATTTT. It codes for CASSVETSGAGRSTDTQYF. The rearrangement uses TRBV9 and TRBJ2-3; 11 positions agree with TRBD2. There are 19 residues in the CDR3. Germline V gene lookup returns CDR1 SGDLS and CDR2 YYNGEE. V dropped 0 bases and J dropped 0; count of bases not matched to a gene: 9.

V is TRBV20-1 and J is TRBJ2-2; a weak D match, TRBD1 (5 bases). The CDR3 totals 14 residues. V shed 3 bases and J shed 3 bases, with 11 bases lying between them. Germline CDR1 is DFQATT and CDR2 is SNEGSKA (reference sequence). CDR3 sequence (DNA): TGCAGTGCTAGTGGCAGGGCCTACACCGGGGAGCTGTTTTTT. It specifies CSASGRAYTGELFF.

This clone appeared a single time. The V call is TRBV5-4, the J call TRBJ2-7; a weak D match, TRBD2 (6 bases). Germline V gene lookup returns CDR1 SGHNT and CDR2 YYREEE (reference sequence). The CDR3 spans 15 residues. V lost 1 base to trimming and J lost 2 bases, with 13 bases between them. As DNA, the CDR3 is TGTGCCAGCAGCTTGCGCGGGGCCACAACCTACGAGCAGTACTTC. Its protein product is CASSLRGATTYEQYF.

The chain links TRBV6-6 to TRBJ2-4; perhaps TRBD2 as D (5 bases). The germline gives CDR1 MNHNY, CDR2 SVGAGI (reference sequence). Deletions cut 5 bases from V and 3 bases from J, with 20 bases between. CDR3 size: 17 residues. CDR3 protein: CASSPKAVAAGKNIQYF. CDR3 bases: TGTGCCAGCAGTCCAAAAGCCGTCGCGGCGGGCAAAAACATTCAGTACTTC.

This chain's CDR3 is CATRPYRNYEQYF. The CDR3, as DNA: TGTGCCACCCGACCGTACAGGAACTACGAGCAGTACTTC. The chain couples TRBV27 to TRBJ2-7, with a tentative D call TRBD1 (5 bases). This CDR3 is built from 13 residues. The V end was cut by 10 bases, the J end by 3 bases, with 16 bases between. CDR1 is MNHEY and CDR2 is SMNVEV in the germline V gene (reference sequence).

This clone was observed a single time. The chain carries TRBV9 and TRBJ1-6; 9 bases map to TRBD1. V lost 4 bases and J lost 11; bases outside the gene matches: 19. The V gene's germline CDR1 is SGDLS and CDR2 YYNGEE. CDR3 length: 18 amino acids. The CDR3 bases are TGTGCCAGCAGCCCAGGGGGGACAGGGAAGGTGATTTTACCACCCCTCCACTTT. Translation: CASSPGGTGKVILPPLHF.

This clone was observed a handful of times. The V and J genes are TRBV11-2 and TRBJ2-7, with 8 bases lining up with TRBD2. CDR1 is SGHAT, CDR2 FQNNGV, per germline. V shed 5 bases and J 7 bases; nucleotides not matched to a gene: 13. The CDR3 spans 15 residues. The CDR3 spells CASSTIAGTAGEQYF. In nucleotides, the CDR3 is TGTGCCAGCAGCACTATAGCGGGGACGGCAGGAGAGCAGTACTTC.

The V gene is TRBV11-2, the J gene TRBJ2-2, with D tentatively TRBD2 (5 bases). Per the germline V gene, CDR1 is SGHAT and CDR2 is FQNNGV. This CDR3 spans 15 amino acids. The germline V and J ends were trimmed by 3 bases and 6 bases, with 14 bases remaining between them. CDR3 sequence reads: CASSLSRGLAGELFF. CDR3 nucleotide sequence: TGTGCCAGCAGCTTGTCTAGAGGGTTAGCCGGGGAGCTGTTTTTT. Using reference TRBV11-2 and TRBJ2-2 for the parts outside the CDR3, the full variable domain is EAGVAQSPRYKIIEKRQSVAFWCNPISGHATLYWYQQILGQGPKLLIQFQNNGVVDDSQLPKDRFSAERLKGVDSTLKIQPAKLEDSAVYLCASSLSRGLAGELFFGEGSRLTVL.